This entry lists 8 T cell receptor beta chains sequenced from one sample in a study of cytomegalovirus exposure and HLA in healthy donors. Use of 60 Vbeta and 13 Jbeta primers characterized the PCR. Method: immunoSEQ multiplex PCR; TCRdb's copy keeps in-frame clones and lacks some. The table for this sample gives 65,000 to 95,000 clones. Input material: PBMCs. Every receptor here comes from a man aged 30 to 39 in good health and CMV-seronegative.

CDR3: CASSQEGQPYGYTF. CDR3 nucleotides: TGCGCCAGCAGCCAAGAGGGACAGCCATATGGCTACACCTTC. The chain is built from TRBV4-3 and TRBJ1-2; 7 bases map to TRBD1. CDR1 LGHNA and CDR2 YSLEER come from the germline V gene. V was clipped by 0 bases and J by 5 bases; unmatched bases: 3. The CDR3 length is 14 residues.

V is TRBV9 and J is TRBJ2-2, with TRBD2 identical over 12 bases. CDR3 size: 18 residues. The germline V gene encodes CDR1 SGDLS and CDR2 YYNGEE. J gave up 6 bases and V 2 bases, and 11 bases lay outside the gene matches. The CDR3 reads CASSVGGLAGGVAGELFF. CDR3 DNA: TGTGCCAGCAGCGTTGGTGGGCTAGCGGGAGGGGTCGCCGGGGAGCTGTTTTTT.

The rearrangement uses TRBV7-8 and TRBJ1-6; unclear D gene. Germline CDR1 and CDR2: SGHVS and FQNEAQ. V lost 6 bases and J lost 7, with 16 bases in between. This CDR3 spans 15 amino acids. CDR3 DNA sequence: TGTGCCAGCAGTTTACTCAGGATCCACAATTCACCCCTCCACTTT. Its protein product is CASSLLRIHNSPLHF.

V is TRBV7-8 and J is TRBJ2-5; 12 nucleotides align to TRBD2. The better agreement between TRBJ2-7 and the DNA end casts doubt on the J call. Germline V gives CDR1 SGHVS, CDR2 FQNEAQ. CDR3 length equals 14 residues. This CDR3 is CASSRGLAGNEQYF. The CDR3 DNA reads TGTGCCAGCAGTCGCGGACTAGCGGGGAACGAGCAGTACTTC.

The chain has TRBV4-3 and TRBJ2-3, with D maybe TRBD1 (5 bases). The germline gives CDR1 LGHNA, CDR2 YSLEER. CDR3 length: 14 amino acids. V was pared by 3 bases and J by 4 bases, with 11 bases between. This CDR3 is CASSHRGQADTQYF. CDR3 DNA sequence: TGCGCCAGCAGCCATCGCGGACAAGCAGATACGCAGTATTTT.

Here the CDR3 reads CASSPDRGHQPQHF. CDR3 in DNA: TGTGCCAGCAGTCCCGACAGGGGGCATCAGCCCCAGCATTTT. The chain links TRBV6-5 to TRBJ1-5; 10 bases line up with TRBD1. This CDR3 spans 14 amino acids. Looked up from germline, CDR1 is MNHEY and CDR2 is SVGAGI. V lost 5 bases, J lost 5 bases, and 3 bases stayed unmatched.

This chain joins TRBV9 and TRBJ1-3; D remains ambiguous. V gave up 1 base and J gave up 4 bases, with 6 bases separating them. The CDR3 sequence is 13 residues long. Looked up from germline, CDR1 is SGDLS and CDR2 is YYNGEE. The DNA for the CDR3 is TGTGCCAGCAGCGTAACGGGAGGAAACACCATATATTTT. Translated, it gives CASSVTGGNTIYF.

The chain uses TRBV6-6 and TRBJ2-5; possibly TRBD2 for D (5 bases). The CDR3 extends over 14 amino acids. Trimming shortened V by 6 bases and J by 1 base, and 12 bases separated the two germline ends. Germline CDR1 is MNHNY and CDR2 is SVGAGI (reference sequence). The CDR3 loop reads CASRERKPQETQYF. CDR3 nucleotides: TGTGCCAGCAGGGAGCGGAAACCCCAAGAGACCCAGTACTTC.